This T cell receptor beta chain was identified during a study of cytomegalovirus exposure and HLA in healthy donors. PCR amplification relied on 60 Vbeta primers (plus 13 Jbeta primers). Repertoires were generated with immunoSEQ multiplex PCR, while TCRdb's copy carries only in-frame clones and drops some. This table holds about 130,000 clones, 77% found once. Study observations and caveats: Among the CMV-associated chains, a few were confirmed in vitro as specific for CMV antigens.

CDR1 and CDR2 from the germline V gene are MNHEY and SVGAGI. The CDR3 has 15 residues. The V end was cut by 5 bases, the J end by 2 bases, with 15 bases between. Points on this clone: The target antigen is unknown.

As for the donors, each was a healthy bone marrow donor. This chain uses TRBV6-5 with TRBJ1-2, with TRBD1 as a possible D gene (5 bases). Sequenced material: PBMCs. The sequence was obtained from a male donor in good health and CMV-seronegative. As DNA, the CDR3 is TGTGCCAGCAGTCCCGGGGGGGGTCAAAACTATGGCTACACCTTC. It encodes CASSPGGGQNYGYTF.